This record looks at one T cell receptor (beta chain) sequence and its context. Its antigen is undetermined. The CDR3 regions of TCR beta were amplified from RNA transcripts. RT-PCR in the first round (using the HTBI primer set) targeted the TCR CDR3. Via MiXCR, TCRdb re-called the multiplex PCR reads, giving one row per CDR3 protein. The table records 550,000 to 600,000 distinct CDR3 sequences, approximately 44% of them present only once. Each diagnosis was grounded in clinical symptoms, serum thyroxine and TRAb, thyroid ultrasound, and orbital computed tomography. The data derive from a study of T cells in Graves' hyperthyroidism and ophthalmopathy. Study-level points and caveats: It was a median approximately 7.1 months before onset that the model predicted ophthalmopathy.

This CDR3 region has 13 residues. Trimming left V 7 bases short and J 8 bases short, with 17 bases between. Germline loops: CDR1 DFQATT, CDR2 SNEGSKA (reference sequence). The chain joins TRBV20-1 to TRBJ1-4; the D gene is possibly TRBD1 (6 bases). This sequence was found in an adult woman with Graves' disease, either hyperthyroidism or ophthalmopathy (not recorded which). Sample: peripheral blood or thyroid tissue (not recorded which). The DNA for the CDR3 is TGCAGTGGAGGAAGAGGGGGAACGGAAAAACTGTTTTTT. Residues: CSGGRGGTEKLFF.